The T cell receptor (beta chain) under discussion was sequenced for a study of vaccination and CD4 T cells after COVID-19. On this clonotype: What it binds is not known.

Germline trimming cut 5 bases from V and 4 bases from J; bases unmatched to any gene: 8. This CDR3 comprises 16 residues. Germline V gives CDR1 SGHVS, CDR2 FNYEAQ. Treatment described: roughly 11-day PBMC culture with coronavirus spike peptide pools or control peptides (ViraFEST assay). ViraFEST sequenced TCRs after peptide-pool expansion of antigen-specific T cells. Wells that each held 1.5 million to 2 million PBMCs were cultured with 8.5 to 10 IU/ml IL-2 and 7.5 to 10 ug/ml peptide pools. Half the medium was exchanged for fresh IL-2 medium on days 3 and 7. Negative selection yielded CD4+ T cells from day-10 cultures. The Oncomine TCR Beta short-read assay was applied to DNA of cultured CD4+ T cells. Using its own MiXCR run on the PCR reads, TCRdb lists one record per CDR3 protein. The sample has around 18,000 distinct CDR3 sequences; 55% to 60% are singletons.

This receptor was identified in a human donor who had recovered from COVID-19. The source was CD4+ T cells from blood, cultured in vitro, collected after SARS-CoV-2 vaccination. The chain has TRBV7-6 and TRBJ2-2, with 9 bases lining up with TRBD1. The CDR3 region is CASSTRTGALTGELFF. The CDR3 region has the DNA TGTGCCAGCAGCACTCGGACAGGGGCCCTCACCGGGGAGCTGTTTTTT.